This T cell receptor (beta chain) was sequenced for a study of OX40 agonist ivuxolimab in advanced cancers. In terms of the full investigation: Ivuxolimab was an agonistic, fully human IgG2 monoclonal antibody directed against OX40 (CD134), a costimulatory receptor. Patients were allowed to have had prior anti-PD-1, anti-PD-L1 or anti-CTLA-4 therapy, and 30% to 50% of the dose-escalation patients had previously received checkpoint inhibitors. Among the approximately 50 dose-escalation patients, roughly 20 had hepatocellular carcinoma, roughly 15 melanoma, 9 renal cell carcinoma and 9 head and neck cancer. The purpose of peripheral TCRbeta sequencing was to test whether ivuxolimab changed TCR sequence diversity and led to clonal T-cell expansion. In the dose-escalation cohort, 82.7% of patients were male, and the mean age was roughly 60 years, with a range of about 20 to 90. The paper reports the monotherapy dose-escalation portion (N of about 56 patients) of the phase I ivuxolimab trial. Three dose-escalation patients achieved partial responses, one with hepatocellular carcinoma and two with cutaneous melanoma. Intravenous ivuxolimab was administered to patients every 2 weeks at six dose levels: 0.01, 0.1, 0.3, 1.5, 3 and 10 mg/kg. General conclusions and limits of the study: In the 0.1-3.0 mg/kg groups, partial responders were among the patients with the lowest normalized peripheral clonal expansion, particularly in CD8+ T cells. Low levels of normalized T-cell clonal expansion were also seen in some patients who did not respond. The antigen specificity of the peripheral T cells that underwent clonal expansion was not determined. At doses of 0.1 to 3.0 mg/kg, clonal expansion of both CD4+ and CD8+ blood T cells was observed from baseline to week 6. After ivuxolimab, more expanded clones were found on average in CD8+ T cells than in CD4+ T cells.

The trial excluded patients who had a history of autoimmune disease or were on systemic immunosuppression. Peripheral blood for TCR sequencing was collected from all dose cohorts at baseline, on cycle 4 day 1, and on cycle 7 day 1. Samples came from an open-label, multicenter, first-in-human phase I dose-escalation trial of ivuxolimab. Adults with locally advanced or metastatic head and neck squamous cell, hepatocellular, melanoma or renal cell carcinoma were enrolled in the trial. CD4+ and CD8+ T cells were sorted separately from peripheral blood before TCR sequencing. The count of this clone is one. The antigen this receptor binds is unknown. No base quality information exists; no much larger clone differs at one position. Genomic DNA was extracted from sorted cells for sequencing of the TCRbeta CDR3 region. The immunoSEQ Assay was used to sequence the TCRbeta CDR3 regions. The immuneACCESS repertoire file appears here via TCRdb, limited to in-frame rearrangements. These files lack a portion of the clones; in checked studies, under half of the deficit traces to unresolved V genes, and the cause of the others is not known. The sample records 55,000 to 80,000 clones, around 82% of which are singletons. The ten largest clones represent 0.95% to 1.1% of the sample.

The CDR3 measures 17 amino acids from cysteine to phenylalanine. This entry keeps only the CDR3 DNA: 51 bases, framed from base 1. CDR1 and CDR2 are read off the germline V gene (reference sequence) as LNHDA and SQIVND. Compared with germline, V lacks 3 bases and J lacks 0 bases; bases without a gene match: 7. The material sequenced was CD4+ or CD8+ T cells sorted from blood, taken in a trial of the OX40 agonist ivuxolimab. The TCR comes from an adult with an advanced solid tumor such as melanoma, head and neck, liver or kidney cancer. Recombination connected TRBV19 to TRBJ2-2, with 7 bases matching TRBD2. In nucleotides, the sequence is TGTGCCAGTAGTATCGGGGGAGGGTTCCCGAACACCGGGGAGCTGTTTTTT. Its translation is CASSIGGGFPNTGELFF.